Reported below is one T cell receptor (beta chain). Its antigen is not known. In nominal health when sampled, donors likely had unrecorded immune exposures nonetheless. The data are from a study of cytomegalovirus exposure and HLA in healthy donors. Study observations and caveats: Researchers reported in a later analysis that a missense DCLRE1C variant was tied to TCR beta V- and J-gene trimming. In vitro confirmation showed three CMV-associated chains to be CMV antigen specific.

A multiplex PCR was run with 60 Vbeta primers and 13 Jbeta primers. The repertoire was sequenced with immunoSEQ multiplex PCR; TCRdb's copy has only in-frame clones and lacks some. The table lists roughly 100,000 clones, approximately 76% of them singletons. The sequence came from a woman aged 60-75 years in good health and CMV-seropositive. The material sequenced was PBMCs.

This chain's CDR3 is CASSPVAGGGDTQYF. In nucleotides, the CDR3 is TGTGCCAGCAGCCCGGTAGCGGGAGGGGGTGATACGCAGTATTTT. The chain uses TRBV4-2 and TRBJ2-3; 11 nucleotides line up with TRBD2. Germline CDR1 is LGHNA and CDR2 is YNFKEQ. This CDR3 has 15 amino acids. Trimming at V came to 4 bases and at J to 6 bases, leaving 6 bases not matched to a gene.